This T cell receptor beta chain was identified in a study of T cells in Graves' hyperthyroidism and ophthalmopathy (dated by TCRdb to about 2019). A note on the overall study: Peripheral blood samples were taken at initial diagnosis, before any treatment was given. The paper describes TCR Vbeta CDR3 sequencing of 120 to 150 peripheral blood samples, made up of some 40 ophthalmopathy patients, 70 to 75 hyperthyroidism patients and some 17 progressor patients. The 100 discovery patients were randomly split 7:3 into training and test sets. After blood sampling, hyperthyroidism patients were treated with methimazole at a starting dose of 30 mg daily, and ophthalmopathy patients were treated with high-dose intravenous methylprednisolone. TCR V-J signatures able to tell the groups apart were searched for in a discovery cohort of approximately 95 patients, of whom approximately 40 had Graves' ophthalmopathy and around 58 had stable Graves' hyperthyroidism. In addition, the study compared T-cell repertoires in thyroid tissue and in blood from several Graves' hyperthyroidism patients. An independent validation cohort of 18 to 20 hyperthyroidism patients and some 15 patients who later progressed to ophthalmopathy tested prospective prediction of ophthalmopathy. The study at large found these results: Sample size was not statistically predetermined, and investigators were not blinded to group allocation. In validation, progression to ophthalmopathy was predicted by the model with 70.59% sensitivity and 72.22% specificity, a median of about 6.8 months before onset. Blood samples also contained most of the expanded thyroid clonotypes (frequency above 0.001), which suggests that blood repertoires may reflect thyroid immune responses. In cross-validation, a model built on a 13 V-J signature told ophthalmopathy apart from stable hyperthyroidism with 87.88% sensitivity and around 84% specificity, and in testing the same model reached 80%/75%.

Turning to this clonotype: Its antigen is currently not known. Base qualities are not recorded, but no much larger clone differs from it by a single base.

The TCR beta CDR3 regions were amplified from RNA transcripts. For the first round of RT-PCR on the TCR CDR3, the HTBI primer set was used together with the Qiagen OneStep RT-PCR kit. Libraries were constructed in a second round of multiplex PCR, after which size selection and purification were performed. The libraries were sequenced on an Illumina HiSeq2000 using paired-end 100 bp reads. In the original analysis: Raw data were processed with SOAPnuke, discarding reads with adapters, uncalled bases, mean Phred below 15, or no exact constant-primer or identifier match. COPE v1.2.5 was used to merge high-quality paired reads, and clonotypes were defined as unique nucleotide sequences. MiTCR v1.1 was used to align the clonotypes against IMGT TRBV, TRBD and TRBJ reference segments. Analysis was restricted to V-J combinations with a frequency above 0.0001, which covered about 99% of repertoires. A TCS score was defined as the ratio of F50 (clonal expansion) to E x V (chaos), with BLOSUM62-based TCRdist applied between CDR3 peptides within each V-J. Welch's t-statistics and random forest reduced roughly 540 V-J features to around 14, which were used in a naive Bayes classifier (R e1071). The public reads were quality trimmed at Q25 with fastp and then assembled into clones with MiXCR by TCRdb, keeping productive beta chains. One record per CDR3 amino acid sequence lists the most common genes and DNA. The V and J calls follow TCRdb's processing rather than the paper's. This sample gives around 350,000 distinct CDR3 sequences in total; approximately 16% of them show up just once. Of the sample, about 20% is held by the ten largest clones.

Moderately to severely active disease, a Clinical Activity Score of at least 3, a NOSPECS grade of at least 4, and a duration under 3 months were present in ophthalmopathy patients. Any patient with an uncontrolled infection, another autoimmune disease, pregnancy or lactation was excluded. Diagnoses relied on clinical symptoms, serum thyroxine and TRAb, thyroid ultrasound and orbital computed tomography. PBMCs were separated from under 12 ml of fresh peripheral blood using Ficoll-Paque density gradient centrifugation. Total RNA was extracted with Trizol reagent, and quality was checked on an Agilent 2100 Bioanalyzer. Reading the germline V gene (reference sequence) gives CDR1 DFQATT and CDR2 SNEGSKA. From its cysteine to its phenylalanine, the CDR3 spans 16 amino acids. Only the CDR3 region is kept as DNA, spanning 48 bases read in frame from base 1. Trimmed from V: 0 bases; trimmed from J: 1 base; junction bases lacking a gene match: 8.

Sequenced input: blood. The chain was built from TRBV20-1 and TRBJ1-2, with 7 junctional bases fitting TRBD1. This receptor was taken from a woman aged 55 to 70 with Graves' ophthalmopathy. In nucleotides, the sequence is TGCAGTGCTAGAGATGGAAGGGCAGGGGGTAACTATGGCTACACCTTC. This gives the protein CSARDGRAGGNYGYTF.